The present entry profiles one TCR beta chain with its context. Its antigen is still unknown. This specimen comes from a study of vaccination and CD4 T cells after COVID-19. Study-level results: Researchers report that 304 of 307 vaccine-specific clones in convalescent patients proved spike mono-reactive.

Cultured CD4+ T cell DNA was sequenced using the Oncomine TCR Beta short-read assay. TCRdb fed the PCR reads into MiXCR, producing one record per CDR3 protein. The sample lists over 15,000 distinct CDR3 sequences, under 40% occurring once. V dropped 6 bases and J dropped 10 bases, with 10 bases sitting between them. In germline, CDR1 is MNHEY, CDR2 SVGEGT. The CDR3 consists of 11 residues. Treatment defined: roughly 11-day PBMC culture with coronavirus spike peptide pools or control peptides (ViraFEST assay). ViraFEST relied on peptide pools to expand antigen-specific T cells; the TCRs were sequenced afterward.

Sequenced input: cultured CD4+ T cells from blood. This clonotype originated in a human donor with COVID-19. The V call is TRBV6-2 or TRBV6-3, the J call TRBJ2-1; D ambiguous. This CDR3 reads CASRSPREQFF. The CDR3 bases are TGTGCCAGCAGAAGCCCGCGGGAGCAGTTCTTC.